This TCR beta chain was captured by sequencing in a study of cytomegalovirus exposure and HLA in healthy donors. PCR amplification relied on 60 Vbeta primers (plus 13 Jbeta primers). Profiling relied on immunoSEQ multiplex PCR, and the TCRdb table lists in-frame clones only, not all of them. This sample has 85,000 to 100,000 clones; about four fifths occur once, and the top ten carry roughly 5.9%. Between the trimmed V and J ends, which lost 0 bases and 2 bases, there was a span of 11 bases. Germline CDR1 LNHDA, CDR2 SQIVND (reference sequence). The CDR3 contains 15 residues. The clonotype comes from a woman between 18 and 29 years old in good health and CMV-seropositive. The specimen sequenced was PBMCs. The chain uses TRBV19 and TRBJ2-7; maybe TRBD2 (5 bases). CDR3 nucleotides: TGTGCCAGTAGTATAGACTCCCGGGGAACCTACGAGCAGTACTTC. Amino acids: CASSIDSRGTYEQYF.